The 27 T cell receptor beta chains in this list originate from one sample, sequenced in a study of OX40 agonist ivuxolimab in advanced cancers. Generated by immunoSEQ multiplex PCR, the TCRdb table keeps only in-frame clones and is missing some. Of tens of thousands of clones listed, roughly nine tenths are singletons. Here the sequenced sample was CD4+ or CD8+ T cells sorted from blood, taken in a trial of the OX40 agonist ivuxolimab. These receptors were collected from an adult with an advanced solid tumor such as melanoma, head and neck, liver or kidney cancer.

The J gene is TRBJ1-1, the V gene TRBV5-6, with 9 bases fitting TRBD1. Germline CDR1 reads SGHDT; CDR2 reads YYEEEE. The CDR3 covers 13 residues. Trimming removed 6 bases from V and 9 bases from J; junction bases left unmatched: 9. In DNA, the CDR3 is TGTGCCAGCACTTATACAGGGGGCGGAAAAGCTTTCTTT. It translates to CASTYTGGGKAFF.

The chain has TRBV4-3 and TRBJ2-1; tentatively, D is TRBD2 (5 bases). Trimming removed 1 base at V and 0 bases at J, with 13 bases between. Germline assignment: CDR1 LGHNA and CDR2 YSLEER. The CDR3 sequence is 17 residues long. CDR3 amino acids: CASSQVQRTVSYNEQFF. The CDR3 bases are TGCGCCAGCAGCCAAGTTCAGCGGACGGTCTCCTACAATGAGCAGTTCTTC.

In its sample, this clone was seen a few times. The V call is TRBV5-8, the J call TRBJ1-1, with no clear D. Trimming pared 2 bases from V and 11 bases from J, leaving 10 bases between. This CDR3 spans 11 amino acids. Germline CDR1 SGHTS, CDR2 YDEGEE. This CDR3 reads CASSLVKAAFF. The CDR3 DNA reads as TGTGCCAGCAGCTTAGTCAAGGCCGCTTTCTTT.

This chain joins TRBV11-2 and TRBJ1-4, with D uncertain. From germline, CDR1 is SGHAT and CDR2 FQNNGV. The CDR3 has 11 residues. Trimming left V 0 bases short and J 10 bases short, with 3 bases between. The CDR3 coding sequence is TGTGCCAGCAGCTTAGACCGAAAACTGTTTTTT. Translated: CASSLDRKLFF.

The CDR3 coding sequence is TGTGCCAGCAGCCCCCGGGACAGGGAGAATGAGCAGTTCTTC. Encoded protein: CASSPRDRENEQFF. The rearrangement uses TRBV7-2 and TRBJ2-1; 9 nucleotides match TRBD1. Germline assignment: CDR1 SGHTA and CDR2 FQGNSA. The CDR3 covers 14 residues. Trimming cost V 5 bases and J 7 bases; bases outside gene matches: 6.

This chain connects TRBV7-3 to TRBJ2-1, with 8 bases aligning to TRBD1. The CDR3 is 13 amino acids. Germline CDR1 reads SGHTA; CDR2 reads FQGTGA. V gave up 5 bases and J gave up 9 bases; unmatched junction bases: 6. The CDR3 DNA sequence: TGTGCCAGCAGCCCCAGGGGGCCTGGTGAGCAGTTCTTC. It codes for CASSPRGPGEQFF. Variable domain in full (rest from reference TRBV7-3 and TRBJ2-1): GAGVSQTPSNKVTEKGKYVELRCDPISGHTALYWYRQSLGQGPEFLIYFQGTGAADDSGLPNDRFFAVRPEGSVSTLKIQRTERGDSAVYLCASSPRGPGEQFFGPGTRLTVL.

The chain combines TRBV7-9 with TRBJ2-7; TRBD1 matches at 7 bases. The CDR3 is 14 amino acids. CDR1 and CDR2 (germline): SEHNR, FQNEAQ (reference sequence). The ends lost 0 bases at V and 4 bases at J; junction bases unmatched: 3. The CDR3 protein is CASSLAGQRYEQYF. The CDR3 DNA follows: TGTGCCAGCAGCTTAGCGGGACAGAGATACGAGCAGTACTTC.

This clone appeared a single time. One junction end disagrees with the germline gene, perhaps due to a read error. The gene calls are TRBV7-7 and TRBJ2-7; TRBD1 aligns across 7 bases. The CDR3 contains 15 residues. CDR1 is SSHAT, CDR2 FNYEAQ, per germline (reference sequence). CDR3 bases: TGTGCTAGCAGCTTAGACGGTACAGGGGCCTACGAGCAGTACTTC. This gives the protein CASSLDGTGAYEQYF.

The genes are TRBV5-4 and TRBJ2-3, with D tentatively TRBD1 (6 bases). The CDR3 is 14 amino acids. Per the germline V gene, CDR1 is SGHNT and CDR2 is YYREEE (reference sequence). V dropped 0 bases and J dropped 2 bases, with 7 bases sitting between them. CDR3 protein: CASSLEGDTDTQYF. As DNA, the CDR3 is TGTGCCAGCAGCTTGGAGGGGGACACAGATACGCAGTATTTT.

This clone has only one observation. V is TRBV4-1 and J is TRBJ2-7; the match to TRBD1 covers 12 bases. The CDR3 contains 15 residues. V lost 4 bases to trimming and J lost 0 bases; unmatched junction nucleotides: 1. Looked up from germline, CDR1 is MGHRA and CDR2 is YSYEKL. CDR3 residues: CASSLGQGASYEQYF. The CDR3 nucleotides read TGCGCCAGCAGCCTGGGACAGGGGGCCTCCTACGAGCAGTACTTC.

Regarding this clone: One junction end does not reproduce the germline sequence, and a read error may be involved. Different DNA sequences within this sample yield the same CDR3. V usage is TRBV9 and J usage is TRBJ2-7; 8 bases align to TRBD2. Per germline, CDR1 SGDLS and CDR2 YYNGEE. The CDR3 is 15 amino acids. For the CDR3, the DNA is TGTGCCAGTAGCGTCTCGCCGGGACTAGCCTACGAGCAGTACTTC. As protein: CASSVSPGLAYEQYF.

The V call is TRBV18, the J call TRBJ1-2; unclear D gene. CDR3 length equals 16 residues. Germline CDR1 KGHSH, CDR2 LQKENI. The ends were cut back, 3 bases at V and 4 bases at J, with 18 bases in the middle. CDR3 amino acids: CASSPLDGAYSYGYTF. DNA of the CDR3: TGTGCCAGCTCACCTCTGGACGGCGCGTATAGCTATGGCTACACCTTC.

The chain employs TRBV10-3 and TRBJ1-1, with D maybe TRBD1 (5 bases). The CDR3 spans 15 residues. Trimming took 3 bases from V and 1 from J, leaving 12 bases between them. Germline V gene data show CDR1 as ENHRY and CDR2 as SYGVKD. CDR3 sequence (DNA): TGTGCCATCAGTGAAGATATTGGGGGGAACACTGAAGCTTTCTTT. Its protein is CAISEDIGGNTEAFF.

The chain uses TRBV28 and TRBJ2-7; D possibly matches TRBD1 or TRBD2 (6 bases each). The CDR3 has 14 residues. CDR1 and CDR2 from the germline V gene are MDHEN and SYDVKM. Between the trimmed V and J ends, which lost 10 bases and 1 base, there was a span of 17 bases. CDR3 protein: CATRDILDSYEQYF. CDR3 coding DNA: TGTGCCACGCGGGACATCTTGGATTCCTACGAGCAGTACTTC.

The rearrangement joins TRBV20-1 to TRBJ2-7; D may correspond to TRBD1 or TRBD2 (5 bases each). V was pared by 6 bases and J by 5 bases, with 11 bases between. Germline CDR1 DFQATT, CDR2 SNEGSKA (reference sequence). The CDR3 loop spans 11 amino acids. The DNA for the CDR3 is TGCAGTGCCAGGGAGACCCACGAGCAGTACTTC. Translating gives CSARETHEQYF.

The chain couples TRBV2 to TRBJ2-3; TRBD2 might be the D (5 bases). With 11 bases removed from V and 6 bases from J, the gap between germline ends came to 21 bases. The CDR3 spans 14 residues. Germline V gene data show CDR1 as SNHLY and CDR2 as FYNNEI. CDR3 sequence (DNA): TGTGCCGCCAGCGGCTTGGTGGCCCCGGATACGCAGTATTTT. It codes for CAASGLVAPDTQYF.

This clone was seen a single time. The V call is TRBV7-3, the J call TRBJ2-5; 7 nucleotides align to TRBD1. The germline gives CDR1 SGHTA, CDR2 FQGTGA. This CDR3 comprises 14 residues. J was trimmed by 5 bases and V by 2 bases; bases with no gene match: 5. CDR3 nucleotides: TGTGCCAGCAGCTTATTTGGGACAGCGGAGACCCAGTACTTC. Its translation: CASSLFGTAETQYF. Together with reference TRBV7-3 and TRBJ2-5, the CDR3 gives the full variable domain: GAGVSQTPSNKVTEKGKYVELRCDPISGHTALYWYRQSLGQGPEFLIYFQGTGAADDSGLPNDRFFAVRPEGSVSTLKIQRTERGDSAVYLCASSLFGTAETQYFGPGTRLLVL.

This chain connects TRBV5-6 to TRBJ2-5; 10 nucleotides match TRBD2. Germline V gives CDR1 SGHDT, CDR2 YYEEEE. Germline trimming cut 4 bases from V and 4 bases from J; bases unmatched to any gene: 13. The CDR3 consists of 17 residues. The CDR3 loop is CASSPGGLAARTETQYF. For the CDR3, the DNA is TGTGCCAGCAGCCCGGGTGGACTAGCGGCAAGAACAGAGACCCAGTACTTC.

The chain is built from TRBV6-5 and TRBJ2-1; a weak D match, TRBD1 (6 bases). Looked up from germline, CDR1 is MNHEY and CDR2 is SVGAGI. The CDR3 consists of 14 residues. Trimming stripped 7 bases from V and 15 bases from J, with 25 bases between. The CDR3 DNA reads TGTGCCAGCACCGCTACCGCAACAGGGCGAAGTCTGTTCTTC. It encodes CASTATATGRSLFF.

This clone was detected a few times. The V and J genes are TRBV5-1 and TRBJ2-7; 7 bases are a match to TRBD2. V dropped 0 bases and J dropped 1; count of bases not matched to a gene: 4. The CDR3 runs 15 residues. Germline V lookup: CDR1 SGHRS, CDR2 YFSETQ. This chain's CDR3 is CASSLAVGGSYEQYF. The CDR3 coding sequence is TGCGCCAGCAGCTTGGCGGTCGGGGGGTCCTACGAGCAGTACTTC.

The V and J genes are TRBV7-9 and TRBJ2-5; D is unresolved. This CDR3 has 12 amino acids. Germline-derived CDR1 and CDR2 are SEHNR and FQNEAQ (reference sequence). V lost 4 bases to trimming and J lost 2 bases, with 5 bases between them. The CDR3 DNA is TGTGCCAGCAGCTCCATACAAGAGACCCAGTACTTC. It codes for CASSSIQETQYF.

The chain is built from TRBV5-1 and TRBJ2-5; 9 positions match TRBD1. The CDR3 has 14 residues. V lost 4 bases to trimming and J lost 2 bases; unmatched junction nucleotides: 3. Germline loops: CDR1 SGHRS, CDR2 YFSETQ. In DNA form, the CDR3 reads TGCGCCAGCAGCAGAGGACAGGGGCAAGAGACCCAGTACTTC. Translated: CASSRGQGQETQYF.

The chain links TRBV4-2 to TRBJ2-1; 9 positions agree with TRBD1. With 4 bases clipped from V and 3 bases from J, the junction kept 1 base outside the gene matches. The CDR3 contains 14 residues. In germline, CDR1 is LGHNA, CDR2 YNFKEQ. CDR3 nucleotides: TGTGCCAGCAGCCGACAGGGGGACTACAATGAGCAGTTCTTC. Translation: CASSRQGDYNEQFF.

This clone has only one observation. The gene calls are TRBV19 and TRBJ1-1; D is uncertain. The CDR3 consists of 16 residues. Germline values: CDR1 LNHDA, CDR2 SQIVND (reference sequence). V gave up 8 bases and J gave up 0 bases, with 19 bases separating them. CDR3: CASSPSHGSLNTEAFF. The CDR3 DNA sequence: TGTGCCAGTTCCCCGAGCCACGGCTCTTTGAACACTGAAGCTTTCTTT.

CDR3 nucleotides: TGTGCCAGTAATCGCCGGCGGAGCTCTGGAAACACCATATATTTT. It encodes CASNRRRSSGNTIYF. The rearrangement links TRBV19 to TRBJ1-3; no clear D. Deletions cut 7 bases from V and 0 bases from J, with 13 bases between. Germline V gene lookup returns CDR1 LNHDA and CDR2 SQIVND (reference sequence). The CDR3 loop spans 15 amino acids.

This sequence joins TRBV20-1 and TRBJ2-1; possibly TRBD1 for D (5 bases). The V and J ends lost 1 base and 9 bases respectively, with 7 bases between them. The CDR3 totals 11 residues. Germline V gives CDR1 DFQATT, CDR2 SNEGSKA (reference sequence). This CDR3 reads CSARAGLEQFF. CDR3 bases: TGCAGTGCTAGAGCAGGGCTTGAGCAGTTCTTC.

This chain uses TRBV5-1 with TRBJ1-1; TRBD1 aligns across 7 bases. This CDR3 spans 15 amino acids. V lost 5 bases and J lost 1; bases outside the gene matches: 8. The V gene's germline CDR1 is SGHRS and CDR2 YFSETQ. The CDR3 DNA sequence: TGCGCCAGCAGACCCGGGACAGAACCGAACACTGAAGCTTTCTTT. Translation: CASRPGTEPNTEAFF.